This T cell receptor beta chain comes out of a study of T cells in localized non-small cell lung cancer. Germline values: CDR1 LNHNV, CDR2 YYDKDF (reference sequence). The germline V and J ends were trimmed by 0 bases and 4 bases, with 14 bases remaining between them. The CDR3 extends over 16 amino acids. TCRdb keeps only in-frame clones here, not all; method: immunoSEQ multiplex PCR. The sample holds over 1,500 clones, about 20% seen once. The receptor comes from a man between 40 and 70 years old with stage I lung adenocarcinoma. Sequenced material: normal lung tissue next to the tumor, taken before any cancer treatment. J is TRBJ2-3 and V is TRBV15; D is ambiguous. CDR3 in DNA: TGTGCCACCAGCAGAGATGGGGTGGGCCACGCAGATACGCAGTATTTT. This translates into CATSRDGVGHADTQYF.